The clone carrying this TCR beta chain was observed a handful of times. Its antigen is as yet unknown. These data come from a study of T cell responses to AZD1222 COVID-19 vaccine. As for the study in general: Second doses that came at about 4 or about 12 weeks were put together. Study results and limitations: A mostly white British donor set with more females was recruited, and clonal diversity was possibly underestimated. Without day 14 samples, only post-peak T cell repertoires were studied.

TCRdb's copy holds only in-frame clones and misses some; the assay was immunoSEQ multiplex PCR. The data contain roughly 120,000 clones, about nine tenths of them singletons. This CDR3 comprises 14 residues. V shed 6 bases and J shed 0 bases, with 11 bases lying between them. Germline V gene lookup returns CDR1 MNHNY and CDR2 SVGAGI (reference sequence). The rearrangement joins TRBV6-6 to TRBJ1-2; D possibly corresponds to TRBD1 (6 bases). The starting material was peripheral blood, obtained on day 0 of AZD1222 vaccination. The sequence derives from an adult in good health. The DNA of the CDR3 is TGTGCCAGCAGCCCAGGGGTCTCTAACTATGGCTACACCTTC. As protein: CASSPGVSNYGYTF.